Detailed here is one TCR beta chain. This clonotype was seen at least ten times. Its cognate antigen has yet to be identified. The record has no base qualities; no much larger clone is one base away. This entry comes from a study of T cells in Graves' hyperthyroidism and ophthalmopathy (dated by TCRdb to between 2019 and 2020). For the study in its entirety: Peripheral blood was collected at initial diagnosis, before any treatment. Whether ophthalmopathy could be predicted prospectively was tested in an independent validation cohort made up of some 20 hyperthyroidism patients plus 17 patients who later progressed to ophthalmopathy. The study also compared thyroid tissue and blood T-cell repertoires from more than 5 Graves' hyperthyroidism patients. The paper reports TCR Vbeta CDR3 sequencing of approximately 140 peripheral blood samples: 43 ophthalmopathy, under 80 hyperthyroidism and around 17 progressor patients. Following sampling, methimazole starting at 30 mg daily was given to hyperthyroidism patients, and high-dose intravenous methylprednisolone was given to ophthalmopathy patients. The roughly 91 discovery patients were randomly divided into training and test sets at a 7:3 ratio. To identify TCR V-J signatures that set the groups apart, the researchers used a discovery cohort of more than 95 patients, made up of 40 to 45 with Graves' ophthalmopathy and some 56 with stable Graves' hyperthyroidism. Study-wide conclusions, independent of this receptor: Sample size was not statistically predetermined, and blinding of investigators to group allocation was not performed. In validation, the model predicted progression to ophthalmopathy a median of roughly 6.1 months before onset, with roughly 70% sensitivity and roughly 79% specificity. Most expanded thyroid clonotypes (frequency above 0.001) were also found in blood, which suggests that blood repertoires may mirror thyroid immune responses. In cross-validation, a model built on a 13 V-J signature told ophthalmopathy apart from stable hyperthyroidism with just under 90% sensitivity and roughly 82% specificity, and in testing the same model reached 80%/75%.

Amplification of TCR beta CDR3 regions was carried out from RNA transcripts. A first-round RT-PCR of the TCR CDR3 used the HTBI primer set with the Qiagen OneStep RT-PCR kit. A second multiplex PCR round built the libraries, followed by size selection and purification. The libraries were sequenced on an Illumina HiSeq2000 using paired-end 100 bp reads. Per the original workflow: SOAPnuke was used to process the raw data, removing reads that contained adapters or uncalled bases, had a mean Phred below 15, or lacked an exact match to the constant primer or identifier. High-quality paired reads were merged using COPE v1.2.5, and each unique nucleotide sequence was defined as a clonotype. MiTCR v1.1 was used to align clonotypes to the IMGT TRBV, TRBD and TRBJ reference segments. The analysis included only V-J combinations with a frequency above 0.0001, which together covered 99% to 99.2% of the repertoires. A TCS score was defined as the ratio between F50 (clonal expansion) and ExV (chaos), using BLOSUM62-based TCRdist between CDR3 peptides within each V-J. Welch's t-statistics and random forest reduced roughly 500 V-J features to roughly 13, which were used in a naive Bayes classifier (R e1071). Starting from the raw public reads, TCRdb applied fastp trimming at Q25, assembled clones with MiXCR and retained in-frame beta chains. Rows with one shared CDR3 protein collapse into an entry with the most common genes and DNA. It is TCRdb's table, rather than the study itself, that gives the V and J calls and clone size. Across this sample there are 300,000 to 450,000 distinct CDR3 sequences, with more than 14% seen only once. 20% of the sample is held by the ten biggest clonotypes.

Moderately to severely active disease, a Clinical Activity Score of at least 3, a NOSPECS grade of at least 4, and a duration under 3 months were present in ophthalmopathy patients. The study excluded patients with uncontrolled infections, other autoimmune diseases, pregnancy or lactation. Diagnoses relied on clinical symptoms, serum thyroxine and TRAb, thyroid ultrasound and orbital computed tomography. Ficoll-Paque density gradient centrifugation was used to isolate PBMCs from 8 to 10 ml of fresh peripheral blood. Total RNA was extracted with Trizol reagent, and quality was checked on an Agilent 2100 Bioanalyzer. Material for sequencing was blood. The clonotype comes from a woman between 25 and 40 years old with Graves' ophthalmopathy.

The DNA is as follows: TGCGCCAGCAGCTTGGGTAGGGGCCTGAGGAACGAGCAGTACTTC. Its coded protein is CASSLGRGLRNEQYF. The rearrangement combines TRBV5-1 with TRBJ2-7, with TRBD1 tentatively as D gene (5 bases match). As encoded in the germline V gene, CDR1 is SGHRS while CDR2 is YFSETQ. Including cysteine and phenylalanine, the CDR3 has 15 amino acids. The DNA shown is the 45-base CDR3, in frame from base 1. V loses 0 bases, J loses 5 bases, and the germline ends lie 15 bases apart.